Below, 10 T cell receptor beta chains from the same sample are listed, as sequenced in a study of identical twins. TCRdb recomputed calls from the 5' RACE reads with MiXCR, one row per CDR3 protein. The sample includes some 460,000 distinct CDR3 sequences, 14% seen only once; the top ten take about 0.52%. The same data also went into a second study, on yellow fever vaccine responses in identical twins.

The specimen sequenced was CD4+ T cells sorted from blood. These receptors came from a woman aged 18-35 years in good health.

This chain connects TRBV5-1 to TRBJ2-2, with TRBD2 identical over 7 bases. With 2 bases clipped from V and 3 bases from J, the junction kept 4 bases outside the gene matches. CDR1 and CDR2 (germline): SGHRS, YFSETQ. The CDR3 consists of 15 residues. CDR3 loop: CASSFRGEDTGELFF. Here the CDR3 DNA reads TGCGCCAGCAGCTTTCGGGGGGAGGACACCGGGGAGCTGTTTTTT.

This clonotype has more than one count but fewer than ten. The V gene is TRBV28, the J gene TRBJ1-5; the D is unclear. The V and J ends lost 5 bases and 0 bases respectively, with 11 bases between them. The CDR3 contains 15 residues. Germline-derived CDR1 and CDR2 are MDHEN and SYDVKM. In nucleotides, the CDR3 is TGTGCCAGCAGTACCCGAAAGAATAGCAATCAGCCCCAGCATTTT. It specifies CASSTRKNSNQPQHF.

The sample holds a few counts of this clonotype. This chain joins TRBV2 and TRBJ2-1, with D perhaps assigned TRBD1 or TRBD2 (5 bases each). V lost 6 bases and J 5 bases, leaving 17 bases between the germline ends. CDR1 is SNHLY, CDR2 FYNNEI, per germline. The CDR3 runs 15 residues. Written as DNA, the CDR3 is TGTGCCAGCAGGGAACCCCCGGGGCGGAACAATGAGCAGTTCTTC. Translating it yields CASREPPGRNNEQFF.

This clonotype came up a few times. V usage is TRBV6-2 or TRBV6-3 and J usage is TRBJ1-1, with a weak D call TRBD1 (6 bases). Germline CDR1 and CDR2: MNHEY and SVGEGT. This CDR3 region has 15 residues. V lost 5 bases and J 3 bases, leaving 16 bases between the germline ends. The CDR3 spells CASSITQGRDTEAFF. Here the CDR3 DNA reads TGTGCCAGCAGTATAACACAGGGCAGAGACACTGAAGCTTTCTTT.

This clonotype was seen more than once but under ten times. The CDR3 here is CASSFYRARYYEQYF. CDR3 nucleotides: TGTGCCAGCAGCTTTTACCGGGCCAGGTACTACGAGCAGTACTTC. The rearrangement uses TRBV13 and TRBJ2-7; no clear D. Germline V gene sequence: CDR1 PRHDT, CDR2 FYEKMQ (reference sequence). Trimming left V 3 bases short and J 3 bases short, with 15 bases between. The CDR3 extends over 15 amino acids.

This clonotype came up many times. This chain uses TRBV12-3 or TRBV12-4 with TRBJ2-1; 8 nucleotides line up with TRBD2. The CDR3 totals 14 residues. Unmatched junction bases numbered 9, after V lost 5 bases and J lost 9 bases. CDR3 DNA: TGTGCCAGCAGTCCCACGGGGGGGTTGGGTGAGCAGTTCTTC. It codes for CASSPTGGLGEQFF.

V usage is TRBV7-8 and J usage is TRBJ1-4; D ambiguous. Germline CDR1 is SGHVS and CDR2 is FQNEAQ. The length of the CDR3 is 16 residues. Trimming stripped 2 bases from V and 2 bases from J, with 12 bases between. The CDR3 here is CASSLNPQATNEKLFF. CDR3 nucleotide sequence: TGTGCCAGCAGCTTAAATCCCCAGGCGACTAATGAAAAACTGTTTTTT.

This clonotype was seen more than once but under ten times. One end of the junction is discordant with germline, which a read error may explain. The genes are TRBV7-9 and TRBJ2-7; 9 positions match TRBD2. This CDR3 has 13 residues. Germline V gene data show CDR1 as SEHNR and CDR2 as FQNEAQ (reference sequence). The CDR3 DNA follows: TGTGCCAGCAGCCTAGCGGGGACCCACGAGCAGTACTTC. This codes for CASSLAGTHEQYF.

The V and J genes are TRBV18 and TRBJ2-5; D gene uncertain. Trimming stripped 1 base from V and 2 bases from J, with 11 bases between. Germline V gene data show CDR1 as KGHSH and CDR2 as LQKENI. This CDR3 has 15 amino acids. CDR3 nucleotides: TGTGCCAGCTCACCACGCGATTCCAGACAAGAGACCCAGTACTTC. It is translated as CASSPRDSRQETQYF.

The rearrangement uses TRBV19 and TRBJ2-1, with a tentative D call TRBD2 (5 bases). Trimming stripped 6 bases from V and 0 bases from J, with 18 bases between. Germline V gene sequence: CDR1 LNHDA, CDR2 SQIVND (reference sequence). CDR3 size: 17 residues. The CDR3 region is CASRGFQQRSSYNEQFF. CDR3 DNA sequence: TGTGCCAGTAGGGGATTCCAACAGCGGAGCTCCTACAATGAGCAGTTCTTC.